This T cell receptor beta chain originates from a study of cytomegalovirus exposure and HLA in healthy donors. PCR primers comprised 60 Vbeta and 13 Jbeta primers. Only in-frame clones appear in the TCRdb table, and some are missing; sequencing was by immunoSEQ multiplex PCR. The sample carries 150,000 to 200,000 clones, almost 85% recorded once. The length of the CDR3 is 14 residues. The V end was cut by 1 base, the J end by 4 bases, with 11 bases between. The germline gives CDR1 SGHVS, CDR2 FQNEAQ. The origin of this receptor is a boy between 10 and 17 years old in good health and CMV-seronegative. The chain carries TRBV7-8 and TRBJ2-7; the D is unclear. Material: PBMCs. CDR3 sequence: CASSLVSVTYEQYF. The CDR3 bases are TGTGCCAGCAGCTTAGTTTCGGTAACGTACGAGCAGTACTTC.